These 10 T cell receptor beta chains share one sample of origin, sequenced in a study of T cell repertoires in cytomegalovirus infection. From the reads, TCRdb called clonotypes with MiXCR, one entry per CDR3 protein. The table has 65,000 to 95,000 distinct CDR3 sequences, 3.7% seen once; the top ten hold approximately 4.6%. The sequenced sample was PBMCs. All receptors derive from a human donor in good health (CMV status not recorded). Some clones in this sample may be carry-over from other donors' samples.

The sample holds many counts of this clonotype. The rearrangement joins TRBV27 to TRBJ1-2, with D uncertain. CDR3 size: 14 residues. Germline assignment: CDR1 MNHEY and CDR2 SMNVEV (reference sequence). V was trimmed by 9 bases and J by 6 bases, leaving 20 bases between them. This CDR3 reads CARKTFTFDDGYTF. CDR3 sequence (DNA): TGTGCCAGGAAGACATTTACCTTCGATGATGGCTACACCTTC.

This clonotype has a count of ten or more. The chain couples TRBV2 to TRBJ2-3; D gene unclear. This CDR3 has 10 amino acids. Trimming cost V 7 bases and J 5 bases, with 4 bases left between them. Germline loops: CDR1 SNHLY, CDR2 FYNNEI. In DNA, the CDR3 is TGTGCCAGCAAAGAAGATACGCAGTATTTT. Its protein product is CASKEDTQYF. The full variable domain, its missing parts supplied by reference TRBV2 and TRBJ2-3, is EPEVTQTPSHQVTQMGQEVILRCVPISNHLYFYWYRQILGQKVEFLVSFYNNEISEKSEIFDDQFSVERPDGSNFTLKIRSTKLEDSAMYFCASKEDTQYFGPGTRLTVL.

The sample holds many counts of this clonotype. CDR3 DNA: TGTGCCAGCAGCGTGACAGTACCAAATACGCAGTATTTT. It specifies CASSVTVPNTQYF. The V gene is TRBV12-3 or TRBV12-4, the J gene TRBJ2-3, with D perhaps TRBD1 (5 bases). V lost 6 bases, J lost 7 bases, and 14 bases lay in between. This CDR3 region has 13 residues.

The table lists this clonotype with many counts. CDR3 loop: CASSQDGGGLTEQYF. The CDR3 DNA follows: TGCGCCAGCAGCCAAGATGGAGGGGGACTCACCGAGCAGTACTTC. The rearrangement uses TRBV4-3 and TRBJ2-7, with D perhaps given as TRBD1 or TRBD2 (6 bases each). The CDR3 length is 15 residues. Germline V gene data show CDR1 as LGHNA and CDR2 as YSLEER. Deletions cut 0 bases from V and 6 bases from J, with 15 bases between.

This clonotype showed up many times. The chain uses TRBV7-9 and TRBJ1-1; D gene uncertain. Germline V gene lookup returns CDR1 SEHNR and CDR2 FQNEAQ (reference sequence). The CDR3 length is 13 residues. V dropped 8 bases and J dropped 2 bases, with 12 bases sitting between them. CDR3: CASEKEVNTEAFF. CDR3 nucleotides: TGTGCCAGCGAGAAGGAGGTCAACACTGAAGCTTTCTTT.

In its sample, this clonotype was seen many times. The chain recombines TRBV7-8 with TRBJ2-7, with 7 positions matching TRBD2. The CDR3 totals 15 residues. The germline CDR1 and CDR2 sequences are SGHVS and FQNEAQ. J lost 0 bases, V lost 5 bases, and 7 bases had no gene match. For the CDR3, the DNA is TGTGCCAGCAGCATAACTAGCGCTCCCTCCTACGAGCAGTACTTC. Protein product: CASSITSAPSYEQYF.

This clonotype was counted at least ten times. V is TRBV7-2 and J is TRBJ1-3; D unresolved. V gave up 5 bases and J gave up 4 bases, with 9 bases separating them. This CDR3 region has 13 residues. Germline CDR1 and CDR2: SGHTA and FQGNSA. CDR3 loop: CASSPRSGNTIYF. CDR3 bases: TGTGCCAGCAGCCCTCGTTCGGGAAACACCATATATTTT.

This clonotype appeared many times. The rearrangement joins TRBV12-3 or TRBV12-4 to TRBJ2-7, with TRBD1 matching 9 bases. Trimming at V came to 5 bases and at J to 4 bases, leaving 12 bases not matched to a gene. The CDR3 has 16 residues. CDR3 in amino acids: CASSLPWGTGRYEQYF. CDR3 coding DNA: TGTGCCAGCAGTCTCCCGTGGGGGACAGGGCGATACGAGCAGTACTTC.

In its sample, this clonotype was seen many times. The rearrangement joins TRBV7-2 to TRBJ2-5, with unresolved D. Trimming removed 6 bases at V and 2 bases at J, with 13 bases between. Germline lookup yields CDR1 SGHTA and CDR2 FQGNSA. This CDR3 comprises 14 residues. CDR3 nucleotide sequence: TGTGCCAGCAGTCCGACTGGAGTACAAGAGACCCAGTACTTC. Protein sequence: CASSPTGVQETQYF.

This clonotype was recorded at least ten times. The chain combines TRBV7-2 with TRBJ1-1, with a weak D call TRBD1 (5 bases). Germline-derived CDR1 and CDR2 are SGHTA and FQGNSA. The CDR3 runs 15 residues. V shed 1 base and J shed 1 base, with 10 bases lying between them. The CDR3 DNA follows: TGTGCCAGCAGCTTAGAGCAGACAGCGAACACTGAAGCTTTCTTT. Translated: CASSLEQTANTEAFF.